The 10 T cell receptor beta chains below come from one sample, sequenced in a study of cytomegalovirus exposure and HLA in healthy donors. The PCR employed 60 Vbeta primers together with 13 Jbeta primers. The assay was immunoSEQ multiplex PCR, and TCRdb's table has in-frame clones only and misses some. The data show 130,000 to 150,000 clones, 73% seen once. The sample consisted of PBMCs. These receptors all stem from a human donor in good health.

The chain employs TRBV19 and TRBJ1-1, with D possibly being TRBD1 (6 bases). With 6 bases removed from V and 1 base from J, the gap between germline ends came to 15 bases. The germline gives CDR1 LNHDA, CDR2 SQIVND (reference sequence). This CDR3 is 15 amino acids long. CDR3 in amino acids: CASSPLPQGNTEAFF. CDR3 nucleotide sequence: TGTGCCAGTAGCCCACTACCACAGGGGAACACTGAAGCTTTCTTT.

The chain links TRBV2 to TRBJ1-2; tentatively, D is TRBD1 (6 bases). The germline V gene encodes CDR1 SNHLY and CDR2 FYNNEI. This CDR3 is 12 amino acids long. V was shortened by 7 bases and J by 4 bases, with 10 bases between the two germline ends. The CDR3 sequence is CASIQGGYGYTF. The CDR3 region has the DNA TGTGCCAGCATACAAGGGGGCTATGGCTACACCTTC.

The chain carries TRBV7-2 and TRBJ1-4; the D gene is possibly TRBD1 (5 bases). V lost 1 base, J lost 8 bases, and 17 bases lay in between. From germline, CDR1 is SGHTA and CDR2 FQGNSA. The CDR3 loop spans 16 amino acids. The CDR3 sequence: CASSLGMGQGYEKLFF. Here the CDR3 DNA reads TGTGCCAGCAGCTTAGGGATGGGTCAGGGTTACGAAAAACTGTTTTTT.

Details on this clone: The junction and the germline gene differ at one end; a read error may be behind it. The chain recombines TRBV28 with TRBJ1-6, with a possible D match to TRBD1 (5 bases). The CDR3 has 15 amino acids. Germline values: CDR1 MDHEN, CDR2 SYDVKM. The CDR3 DNA follows: TGTGCCAGCACTTTAGCCCAGGGAGGTAATTCACCCCTCCACTTT. As protein: CASTLAQGGNSPLHF.

The chain uses TRBV6-6 and TRBJ1-1, with D maybe TRBD1 (5 bases). The CDR3 is made up of 14 amino acids. Germline V CDR1 and CDR2: MNHNY, SVGAGI (reference sequence). Trimming took 0 bases from V and 7 from J, leaving 12 bases between them. In nucleotides, the CDR3 is TGTGCCAGCAGTTACTCGAAACAGGCCAGTGAAGCTTTCTTT. It translates to CASSYSKQASEAFF.

V is TRBV30 and J is TRBJ2-4, with TRBD1 matching over 7 bases. V lost 0 bases, J lost 5 bases, and 1 base stayed unmatched. The germline V gene encodes CDR1 GTSNPN and CDR2 SVGIG (reference sequence). The CDR3 spans 13 residues. The CDR3 sequence is CAWSVGTENIQYF. CDR3 DNA: TGTGCCTGGAGTGTAGGGACAGAAAACATTCAGTACTTC.

V and J are TRBV19 and TRBJ2-7, with 7 bases identical to TRBD2. The germline CDR1 and CDR2 sequences are LNHDA and SQIVND (reference sequence). Trimming at V came to 3 bases and at J to 4 bases, leaving 9 bases not matched to a gene. The CDR3 covers 15 residues. The CDR3: CASSIFGGRGYEQYF. CDR3 in DNA: TGTGCCAGTAGTATCTTTGGCGGGAGAGGGTACGAGCAGTACTTC.

V usage is TRBV29-1 and J usage is TRBJ2-1, with TRBD1 matching over 8 bases. Losses at the gene ends were 2 bases for V and 9 bases for J; bases not matched to a gene: 12. CDR3 size: 15 residues. Germline V gives CDR1 SQVTM, CDR2 ANQGSEA. The chain's CDR3 is CSVETGGQGTGEQFF. CDR3 sequence (DNA): TGCAGCGTTGAAACCGGCGGACAGGGTACAGGTGAGCAGTTCTTC.

This chain connects TRBV5-4 to TRBJ2-7; 8 bases agree with TRBD1. The CDR3 is 14 amino acids. Trimming at V came to 3 bases and at J to 0 bases, leaving 2 bases not matched to a gene. Germline loops: CDR1 SGHNT, CDR2 YYREEE (reference sequence). The DNA for the CDR3 is TGTGCCAGCAGCTCGGGACAGGACTCCTACGAGCAGTACTTC. Its protein is CASSSGQDSYEQYF.

This clone was found a few times. The chain couples TRBV6-5 to TRBJ1-4; 10 nucleotides agree with TRBD1. V lost 5 bases, J lost 7 bases, and 7 bases stayed unmatched. CDR3 length equals 15 residues. Germline V CDR1 and CDR2: MNHEY, SVGAGI. CDR3 loop: CASSGTGTGVEKLFF. CDR3 sequence (DNA): TGTGCCAGCAGTGGTACCGGGACAGGGGTTGAAAAACTGTTTTTT.